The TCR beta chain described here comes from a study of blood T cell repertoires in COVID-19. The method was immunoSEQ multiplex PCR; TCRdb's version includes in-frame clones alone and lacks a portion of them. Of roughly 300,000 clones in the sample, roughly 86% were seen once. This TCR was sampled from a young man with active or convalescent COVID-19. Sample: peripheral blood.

The CDR3 region has the DNA TGTGCCAGCAGCTTGGGACTAGCAGCCAAAAACATTCAGTACTTC. It translates to CASSLGLAAKNIQYF. The V call is TRBV5-6, the J call TRBJ2-4; 7 positions agree with TRBD2. With 0 bases clipped from V and 0 bases from J, the junction kept 0 bases outside the gene matches. The CDR3 runs to 15 residues. Germline V gene data show CDR1 as SGHDT and CDR2 as YYEEEE. Full variable domain (remainder filled in from reference TRBV5-6 and TRBJ2-4): DAGVTQSPTHLIKTRGQQVTLRCSPKSGHDTVSWYQQALGQGPQFIFQYYEEEERQRGNFPDRFSGHQFPNYSSELNVNALLLGDSALYLCASSLGLAAKNIQYFGAGTRLSVL.